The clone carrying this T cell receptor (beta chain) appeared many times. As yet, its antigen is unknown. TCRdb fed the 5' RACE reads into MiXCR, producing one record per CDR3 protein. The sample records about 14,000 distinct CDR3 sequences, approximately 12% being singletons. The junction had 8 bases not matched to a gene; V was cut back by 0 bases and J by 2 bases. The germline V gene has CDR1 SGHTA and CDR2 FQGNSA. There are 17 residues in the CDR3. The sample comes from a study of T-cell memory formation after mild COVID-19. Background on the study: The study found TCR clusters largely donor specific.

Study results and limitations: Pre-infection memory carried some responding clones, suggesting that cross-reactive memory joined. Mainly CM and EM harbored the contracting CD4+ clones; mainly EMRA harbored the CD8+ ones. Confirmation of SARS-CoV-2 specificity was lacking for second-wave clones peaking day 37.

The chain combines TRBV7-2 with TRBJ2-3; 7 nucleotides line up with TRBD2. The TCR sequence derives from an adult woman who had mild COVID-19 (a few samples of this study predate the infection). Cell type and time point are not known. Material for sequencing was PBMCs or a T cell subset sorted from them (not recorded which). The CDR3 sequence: CASSLAEAGYNTDTQYF. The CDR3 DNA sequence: TGTGCCAGCAGCTTAGCCGAAGCGGGGTATAACACAGATACGCAGTATTTT.